One and the same sample provided the 17 T cell receptor beta chains below, sequenced in a study of long-term antiretroviral therapy in people with HIV. Sequencing relied on immunoSEQ assay v3.0, run at survey level. Data came from immunoSEQ multiplex PCR; TCRdb stores just in-frame clones and leaves some out. This table holds 15,000 to 20,000 clones, more than 65% found once. The sequenced sample was unsorted PBMCs, obtained at the start of antiretroviral therapy. The receptors were sampled from a man younger than 45 with HIV.

The V call is TRBV28, the J call TRBJ2-7, with D perhaps TRBD2 (5 bases). CDR1 is MDHEN and CDR2 is SYDVKM in the germline V gene. This CDR3 has 16 amino acids. The V end was cut by 5 bases, the J end by 5 bases, with 22 bases between. The CDR3 coding sequence is TGTGCCAGCAGTCAGTTGGTATACGGCTCGGGGAACGAGCAGTACTTC. As protein: CASSQLVYGSGNEQYF. The complete variable domain, with remaining parts taken from reference TRBV28 and TRBJ2-7, reads DVKVTQSSRYLVKRTGEKVFLECVQDMDHENMFWYRQDPGLGLRLIYFSYDVKMKEKGDIPEGYSVSREKKERFSLILESASTNQTSMYLCASSQLVYGSGNEQYFGPGTRLTVT.

The table lists this clone with a count of one. The chain joins TRBV5-1 to TRBJ2-1; the match to TRBD1 covers 9 bases. V gave up 5 bases and J gave up 1 base; unmatched junction bases: 4. This CDR3 comprises 15 residues. CDR1 is SGHRS and CDR2 is YFSETQ in the germline V gene. CDR3 amino acids: CASSSDRGSYNEQFF. The CDR3 DNA follows: TGCGCCAGCAGTTCGGACAGGGGTTCCTACAATGAGCAGTTCTTC.

The chain has TRBV5-8 and TRBJ1-5; 7 nucleotides align to TRBD1. The CDR3 spans 16 residues. The germline gives CDR1 SGHTS, CDR2 YDEGEE. With V trimmed by 4 bases and J by 2 bases, 9 bases remained unmatched. CDR3 protein: CASSLETTGGNQPQHF. CDR3 in DNA: TGTGCCAGCAGCCTGGAAACAACAGGGGGCAATCAGCCCCAGCATTTT.

The rearrangement uses TRBV5-5 and TRBJ1-1; TRBD1 matches 9 bases. This CDR3 comprises 16 residues. CDR1 is SGHKS and CDR2 is YYEKEE in the germline V gene (reference sequence). V shed 1 base and J 1 base; nucleotides not matched to a gene: 5. CDR3 protein: CASSLFRTGANTEAFF. Here the CDR3 DNA reads TGTGCCAGCAGCTTGTTTAGGACAGGGGCGAACACTGAAGCTTTCTTT.

There are a few counts of this clone. This chain links TRBV12-5 with TRBJ1-2; 9 nucleotides match TRBD1. Germline V CDR1 and CDR2: LGHNT, FRNRAP. V lost 1 base to trimming and J lost 7 bases; unmatched junction nucleotides: 7. The CDR3 spans 15 residues. CDR3 protein: CASGLETGGRFGYTF. Here the CDR3 DNA reads TGTGCTAGTGGTTTGGAGACAGGGGGAAGATTTGGCTACACCTTC.

V usage is TRBV7-9 and J usage is TRBJ2-2, with 8 bases lining up with TRBD2. The V gene's germline CDR1 is SEHNR and CDR2 FQNEAQ (reference sequence). After removal of 5 bases from V and 2 bases from J, the junction contained 13 bases not matched to a gene. The CDR3 spans 18 residues. The CDR3 region is CASSPAVGSGGNTGELFF. As DNA, the CDR3 is TGTGCCAGCAGCCCGGCGGTGGGAAGCGGGGGAAACACCGGGGAGCTGTTTTTT.

CDR3 DNA: TGCGCCAGCAGCGGGAGGGCCTTCAATGAGCAGTTCTTC. This gives the protein CASSGRAFNEQFF. This chain joins TRBV5-1 and TRBJ2-1; TRBD2 aligns across 7 bases. The V gene's germline CDR1 is SGHRS and CDR2 YFSETQ. Germline trimming cut 4 bases from V and 6 bases from J; bases unmatched to any gene: 4. The CDR3 totals 13 residues.

V and J are TRBV4-3 and TRBJ2-7; 9 bases map to TRBD2. The J segment lost 7 bases and the V segment lost 1 base, leaving 5 bases of the junction unmatched. The CDR3 runs to 14 residues. CDR1 LGHNA and CDR2 YSLEER come from the germline V gene. In nucleotides, the CDR3 is TGCGCCAGCAGCCAAGGATTGCTAGCGGGGGAGCAGTACTTC. It yields the protein CASSQGLLAGEQYF.

J is TRBJ2-3 and V is TRBV11-3, with 7 bases lining up with TRBD2. V gave up 2 bases and J gave up 4 bases; unmatched junction bases: 6. The CDR3 sequence is 15 residues long. The germline gives CDR1 SGHNT, CDR2 YENEEA. The CDR3 nucleotides are TGTGCCAGCAGCTTATTCGGGAGGAACGCAGATACGCAGTATTTT. Translated, it gives CASSLFGRNADTQYF.

The V call is TRBV10-2, the J call TRBJ2-1, with TRBD1 as a possible D gene (5 bases). Germline V gene data show CDR1 as WSHSY and CDR2 as SAAADI. This CDR3 contains 13 residues. V was shortened by 7 bases and J by 3 bases, with 10 bases between the two germline ends. In nucleotides, the CDR3 is TGCGCCAGCAAAGGGGCAGACTACAATGAGCAGTTCTTC. Its protein product is CASKGADYNEQFF.

This chain uses TRBV5-1 with TRBJ2-3; the D is unclear. V lost 4 bases and J lost 0, with 6 bases in between. Per germline, CDR1 SGHRS and CDR2 YFSETQ. The CDR3 is 13 residues long. CDR3 DNA: TGCGCCAGCAGCCCGTTTAGCACAGATACGCAGTATTTT. Encoded protein: CASSPFSTDTQYF.

This clone is medium-sized (0.01 to 0.1%) within its sample. This chain's CDR3 is CASSFSGGSDEQYF. The CDR3, as DNA: TGTGCCAGCAGCTTCTCGGGTGGATCGGACGAGCAGTACTTC. J is TRBJ2-7 and V is TRBV9, with D hard to call. The CDR3 extends over 14 amino acids. The V and J ends lost 4 bases and 5 bases respectively, with 16 bases between them. Germline V gene lookup returns CDR1 SGDLS and CDR2 YYNGEE.

This chain connects TRBV6-5 to TRBJ1-2, with D possibly being TRBD1 (6 bases). Trimming took off 4 bases at V and 5 bases at J, with 14 bases between the two ends. Germline CDR1 MNHEY, CDR2 SVGAGI. The CDR3 runs to 14 residues. Here the CDR3 reads CASSSLGQGYGYTF. The CDR3 nucleotides are TGTGCCAGCAGTTCCCTCGGGCAGGGGTATGGCTACACCTTC.

The gene calls are TRBV2 and TRBJ2-1, with 7 bases aligning to TRBD1. This CDR3 contains 15 residues. Germline loops: CDR1 SNHLY, CDR2 FYNNEI. J gave up 4 bases and V 3 bases, and 6 bases lay outside the gene matches. The CDR3 spells CASSDRGTPYNEQFF. Here the CDR3 DNA reads TGTGCCAGCAGTGACAGGGGGACCCCTTACAATGAGCAGTTCTTC.

The genes are TRBV7-9 and TRBJ1-1, with D perhaps TRBD1 (5 bases). The V end lost 3 bases, the J end lost 6 bases, and 11 bases lay between the germline ends. Germline assignment: CDR1 SEHNR and CDR2 FQNEAQ (reference sequence). The CDR3 contains 13 residues. CDR3 bases: TGTGCCAGCAGCTTGGGACCCTTTTCTGAAGCTTTCTTT. Residues: CASSLGPFSEAFF. Filled out from reference TRBV7-9 and TRBJ1-1, the complete variable domain reads DTGVSQNPRHKITKRGQNVTFRCDPISEHNRLYWYRQTLGQGPEFLTYFQNEAQLEKSRLLSDRFSAERPKGSFSTLEIQRTEQGDSAMYLCASSLGPFSEAFFGQGTRLTVV.

This clone was recorded only once. The chain employs TRBV7-2 and TRBJ1-2, with D unresolved. Germline V gene sequence: CDR1 SGHTA, CDR2 FQGNSA. This CDR3 is 14 amino acids long. Trimming removed 3 bases from V and 8 bases from J, with 16 bases in between. CDR3 coding DNA: TGTGCCAGCAGCTTGGGAGGGCCCGCCTGGGGCTACACCTTC. This sequence encodes CASSLGGPAWGYTF.

The chain has TRBV4-2 and TRBJ2-7; D is uncertain. The CDR3 sequence is 15 residues long. CDR1 is LGHNA and CDR2 is YNFKEQ in the germline V gene. The V end lost 0 bases, the J end lost 3 bases, and 12 bases lay between the germline ends. The CDR3 coding sequence is TGTGCCAGCAGCCAAGATGGGGTCGAACACTACGAGCAGTACTTC. As protein: CASSQDGVEHYEQYF.